This is a list of T cell receptor beta chains from one sample in a study of T cell repertoires in cytomegalovirus infection. TCRdb re-analysed the reads in MiXCR, keeping a single row per CDR3 protein. The sample carries hundreds of thousands of distinct CDR3 sequences, around 10% recorded once. The sample was PBMCs. The receptors here all came from a human donor in good health (CMV status not recorded). Some clones in this sample may be carry-over from other donors' samples. CDR3s include the opening cysteine and the closing phenylalanine or tryptophan. Fields, in order: J gene, V gene, D gene, clone size, CDR3 DNA, CDR3 protein. D genes are given only for firm matches. A row's size may be missing; if present it is once, few, many or a size class.

J: TRBJ2-1
V: TRBV11-3
D: TRBD2
size: many
DNA: TGTGCCAGCAGCCACTTGTGGGCTAGCGGGGGCCACAATGAGCAGTTCTTC
CDR3: CASSHLWASGGHNEQFF

J: TRBJ1-1
V: TRBV5-1
D: .
size: .
DNA: TGCGCCAGCAGGAAGCAGAACACTGAAGCTTTCTTT
CDR3: CASRKQNTEAFF

J: TRBJ1-1
V: TRBV7-9
D: .
size: many
DNA: TGTGCCAGCGGTAAGCTTGGCATAGAAGCTTTCTTT
CDR3: CASGKLGIEAFF

J: TRBJ2-3
V: TRBV28
D: .
size: many
DNA: TGTGCCAGCAGTTTAAGTGGGACTTGGGAAGATACGCAGTATTTT
CDR3: CASSLSGTWEDTQYF

J: TRBJ2-1
V: TRBV7-2
D: .
size: many
DNA: TGTGCCAGCAGCTCCCTCCTACTTCGGGGTGAGCAGTTCTTC
CDR3: CASSSLLLRGEQFF

J: TRBJ1-2
V: TRBV14
D: .
size: few
DNA: TGTGCCAGCAGCCAAGCCCCCTATGGCTACACCTTC
CDR3: CASSQAPYGYTF

J: TRBJ2-1
V: TRBV7-9
D: .
size: many
DNA: TGTGCCAGCAGCTTAGACACGATGAATGAGCAGTTCTTC
CDR3: CASSLDTMNEQFF

J: TRBJ2-3
V: TRBV4-1
D: TRBD2
size: few
DNA: TGCGCCAGCAGCCCTCCCGTGGCTAGCGGGGCAGATACGCAGTATTTT
CDR3: CASSPPVASGADTQYF

J: TRBJ2-3
V: TRBV7-2
D: TRBD2
size: .
DNA: TGTGCCAGCAGCTCCAGAAGCGGGGGGAGCACAGATACGCAGTATTTT
CDR3: CASSSRSGGSTDTQYF

J: TRBJ1-6
V: TRBV6-2/TRBV6-3
D: TRBD1
size: many
DNA: TGTGCCAGCAGGCCTACCGGGACAGGGCAACGAATTTATAATTCACCCCTCCACTTT
CDR3: CASRPTGTGQRIYNSPLHF

J: TRBJ2-5
V: TRBV5-4
D: TRBD1
size: many
DNA: TGTGCCAGCAGCTTGGAGCAGGGGGTCGGTGAGACCCAGTACTTC
CDR3: CASSLEQGVGETQYF

J: TRBJ1-3
V: TRBV5-1
D: .
size: few
DNA: TGCGCCAGCAGCCCCCTCCTGAGCTCTGGAAACACCATATATTTT
CDR3: CASSPLLSSGNTIYF

J: TRBJ2-3
V: TRBV7-6
D: TRBD1
size: many
DNA: TGTGCCAGCAGGATACGACAGGGTTCAGATACGCAGTATTTT
CDR3: CASRIRQGSDTQYF

J: TRBJ1-1
V: TRBV6-5
D: .
size: .
DNA: TGTGCCAGCGGAATCGACACTGAAGCTTTCTTT
CDR3: CASGIDTEAFF

J: TRBJ2-5
V: TRBV20-1
D: .
size: many
DNA: TGCAGTGCCTCCCCGGGTGGGCCTAAAGAGACCCAGTACTTC
CDR3: CSASPGGPKETQYF